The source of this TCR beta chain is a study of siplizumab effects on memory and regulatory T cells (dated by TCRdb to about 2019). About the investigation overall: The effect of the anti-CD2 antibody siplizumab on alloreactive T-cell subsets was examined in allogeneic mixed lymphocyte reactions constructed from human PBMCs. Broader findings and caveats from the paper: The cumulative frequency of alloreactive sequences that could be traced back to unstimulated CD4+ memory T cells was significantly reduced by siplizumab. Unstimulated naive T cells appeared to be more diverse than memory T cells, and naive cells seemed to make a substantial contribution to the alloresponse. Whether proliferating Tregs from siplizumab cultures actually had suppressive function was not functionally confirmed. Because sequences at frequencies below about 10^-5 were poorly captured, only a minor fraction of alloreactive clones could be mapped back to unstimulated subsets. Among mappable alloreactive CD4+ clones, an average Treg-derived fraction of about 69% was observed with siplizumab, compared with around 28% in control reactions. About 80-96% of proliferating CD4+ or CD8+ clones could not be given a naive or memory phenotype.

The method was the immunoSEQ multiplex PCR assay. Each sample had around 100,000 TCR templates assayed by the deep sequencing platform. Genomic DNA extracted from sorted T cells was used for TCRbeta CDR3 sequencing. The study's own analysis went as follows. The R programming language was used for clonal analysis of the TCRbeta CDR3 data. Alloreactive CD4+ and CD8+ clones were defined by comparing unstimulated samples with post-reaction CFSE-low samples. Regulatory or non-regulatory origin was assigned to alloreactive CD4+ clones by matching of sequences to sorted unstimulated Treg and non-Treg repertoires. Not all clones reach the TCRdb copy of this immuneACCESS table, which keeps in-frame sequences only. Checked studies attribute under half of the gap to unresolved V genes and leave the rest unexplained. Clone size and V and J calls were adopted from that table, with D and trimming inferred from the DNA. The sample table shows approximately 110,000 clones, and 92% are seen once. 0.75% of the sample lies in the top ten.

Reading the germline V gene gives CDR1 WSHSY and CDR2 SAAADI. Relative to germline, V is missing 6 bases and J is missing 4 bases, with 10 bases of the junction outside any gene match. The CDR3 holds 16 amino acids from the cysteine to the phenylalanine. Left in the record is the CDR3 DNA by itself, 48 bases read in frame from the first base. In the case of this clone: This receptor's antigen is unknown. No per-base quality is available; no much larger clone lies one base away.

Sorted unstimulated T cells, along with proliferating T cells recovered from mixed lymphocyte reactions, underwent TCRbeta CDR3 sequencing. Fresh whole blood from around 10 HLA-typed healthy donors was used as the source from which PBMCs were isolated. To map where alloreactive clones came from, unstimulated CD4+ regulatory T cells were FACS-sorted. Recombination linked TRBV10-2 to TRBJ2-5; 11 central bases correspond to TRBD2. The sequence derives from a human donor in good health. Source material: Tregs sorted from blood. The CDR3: CASSQTSGALGETQYF. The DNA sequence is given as TGCGCCAGCAGCCAGACTAGCGGGGCCTTGGGAGAGACCCAGTACTTC.